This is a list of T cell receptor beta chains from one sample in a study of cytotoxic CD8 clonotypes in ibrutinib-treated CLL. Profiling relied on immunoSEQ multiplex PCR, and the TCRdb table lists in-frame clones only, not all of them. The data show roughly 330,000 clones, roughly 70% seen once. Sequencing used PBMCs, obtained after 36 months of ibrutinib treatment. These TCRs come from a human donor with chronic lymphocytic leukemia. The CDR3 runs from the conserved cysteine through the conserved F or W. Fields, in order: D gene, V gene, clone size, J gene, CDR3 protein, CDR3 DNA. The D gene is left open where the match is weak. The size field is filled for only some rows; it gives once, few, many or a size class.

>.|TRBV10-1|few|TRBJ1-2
CASSDHRRLDGYTF
TGCGCCAGCAGTGACCACCGCCGACTGGATGGCTACACCTTC
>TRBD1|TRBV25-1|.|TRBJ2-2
CASSDYRDRGRNGELFF
TGTGCCAGCAGTGATTACCGGGACAGGGGGCGAAACGGGGAGCTGTTTTTT
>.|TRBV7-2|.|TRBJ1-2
CASSFATTNYGYTF
TGTGCCAGCAGCTTCGCGACAACTAACTATGGCTACACCTTC
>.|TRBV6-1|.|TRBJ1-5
CASRPERSNQPQHF
TGTGCCAGCAGACCGGAACGGAGCAATCAGCCCCAGCATTTT
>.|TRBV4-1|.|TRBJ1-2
CASSQDPATGYGYTF
TGCGCCAGCAGCCAAGATCCTGCGACAGGCTATGGCTACACCTTC
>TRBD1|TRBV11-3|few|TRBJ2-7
CASSARDSWEQYF
TGTGCCAGCAGCGCCCGGGACAGTTGGGAGCAGTACTTC
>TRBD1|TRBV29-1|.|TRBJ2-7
CSVGPGQGTSSYEQYF
TGCAGCGTCGGACCGGGACAGGGAACTTCCTCCTACGAGCAGTACTTC
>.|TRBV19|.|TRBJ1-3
CASSVKNWGNTIYF
TGTGCCAGTAGTGTGAAAAATTGGGGAAACACCATATATTTT
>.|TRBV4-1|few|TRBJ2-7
CASSQVGGLGEQYF
TGCGCCAGCAGCCAAGTTGGTGGGCTCGGCGAGCAGTACTTC
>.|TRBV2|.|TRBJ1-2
CASGDNYYGYTF
TGTGCCAGCGGGGACAACTACTATGGCTACACCTTC
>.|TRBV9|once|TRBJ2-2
CASSLGLLGGELFF
TGTGCCAGCAGCCTCGGACTTTTGGGCGGGGAGCTGTTTTTT
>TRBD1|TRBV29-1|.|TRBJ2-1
CSVHGQGAFGEQFF
TGCAGCGTTCACGGACAGGGGGCATTCGGTGAGCAGTTCTTC
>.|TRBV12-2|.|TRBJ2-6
CASRLVLQGPRPSGANVLTF
TGTGCAAGTCGCTTGGTTCTCCAGGGGCCGAGACCCTCTGGGGCCAACGTCCTGACTTTC
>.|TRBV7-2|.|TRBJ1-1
CASSYLAANTEAFF
TGTGCCAGCAGCTACCTCGCGGCAAACACTGAAGCTTTCTTT
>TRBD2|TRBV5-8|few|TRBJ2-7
CASSVAGGTSWSYEQYF
TGTGCCAGCAGCGTAGCGGGAGGAACGAGTTGGTCCTACGAGCAGTACTTC
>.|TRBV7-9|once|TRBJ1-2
CASSQSPTGRGNYGYTF
TGTGCCAGCAGCCAATCGCCAACAGGACGGGGTAACTATGGCTACACCTTC
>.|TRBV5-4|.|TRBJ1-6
CASSRGTASSYNSPLHF
TGTGCCAGCTCCCGAGGGACCGCGAGCTCCTATAATTCACCCCTCCACTTT
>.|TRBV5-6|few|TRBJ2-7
CASSPLGQTYEQYF
TGTGCCAGCAGCCCACTTGGACAGACTTACGAGCAGTACTTC
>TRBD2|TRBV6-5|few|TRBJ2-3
CASRTLAVGSGTQYF
TGTGCCAGCAGAACCCTAGCGGTGGGGTCTGGTACGCAGTATTTT
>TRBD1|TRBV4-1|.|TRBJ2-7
CASSQDRVSYEQYF
TGCGCCAGCAGCCAGGACAGGGTCTCCTACGAGCAGTACTTC
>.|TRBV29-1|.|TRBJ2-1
CSVEDVREQFF
TGCAGCGTTGAAGATGTGCGGGAGCAGTTCTTC
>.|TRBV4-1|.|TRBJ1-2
CASSQPGRFPYYGYTF
TGCGCCAGCAGCCAACCAGGGAGGTTCCCTTACTATGGCTACACCTTC
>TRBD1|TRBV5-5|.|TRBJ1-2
CASSLQGQDGYTF
TGTGCCAGCAGCTTACAGGGGCAGGATGGCTACACCTTC
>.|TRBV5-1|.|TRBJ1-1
CASSLSSTNTEVFF
TGCGCCAGCAGTTTGTCCTCGACGAACACTGAAGTTTTCTTT
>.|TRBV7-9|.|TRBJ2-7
CASSFSGSSYEQYF
TGTGCCAGCAGCTTTAGCGGAAGCTCCTACGAGCAGTACTTC
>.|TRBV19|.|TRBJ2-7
CASSWSLEGYEQYF
TGTGCCAGTAGTTGGTCCCTCGAGGGCTACGAGCAGTACTTC
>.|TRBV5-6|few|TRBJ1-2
CASSRLYGYTF
TGTGCCAGCAGCCGACTTTATGGCTACACCTTC
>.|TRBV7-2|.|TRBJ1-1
CASMSNTEAFF
TGTGCCAGCATGTCGAACACTGAAGCTTTCTTT
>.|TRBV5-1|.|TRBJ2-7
CASSTDPLSYEQYF
TGCGCCAGCAGCACGGACCCTTTGAGTTACGAGCAGTACTTC
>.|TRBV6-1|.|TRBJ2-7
CASSEGSRRSYEQYF
TGTGCCAGCAGTGAAGGCTCGCGGAGGTCCTACGAGCAGTACTTC
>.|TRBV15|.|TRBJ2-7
CATSRERDSTAYEQYF
TGTGCCACCAGCAGAGAGCGAGATAGTACAGCCTACGAGCAGTACTTC
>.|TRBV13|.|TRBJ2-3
CASRLPTSDTQYF
TGTGCCAGCAGGCTACCGACATCAGATACGCAGTATTTT
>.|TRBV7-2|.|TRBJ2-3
CASSLGISGGGTQYF
TGTGCCAGCAGCTTAGGTATTTCTGGAGGGGGGACGCAGTATTTT
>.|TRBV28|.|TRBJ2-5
CASSLRLTPIQYF
TGTGCCAGCAGTTTGAGACTAACCCCGATCCAGTACTTC